The 30 T cell receptor beta chains presented below share a single source sample, sequenced in a study of long-term antiretroviral therapy in people with HIV. Researchers report immunoSEQ v3.0 was run at survey level. Repertoires were generated with immunoSEQ multiplex PCR, while TCRdb's copy carries only in-frame clones and drops some. Of 34,000 or so clones listed, roughly 85% are singletons. The sample here was unsorted PBMCs, taken just over 2.7 years before starting antiretroviral therapy. The receptors shown here come from a woman between 25 and 40 years old with HIV.

The V gene is TRBV2, the J gene TRBJ2-1; TRBD1 might be the D (6 bases). From germline, CDR1 is SNHLY and CDR2 FYNNEI. The CDR3 spans 15 residues. Trimming took 6 bases from V and 3 from J, leaving 15 bases between them. For the CDR3, the DNA is TGTGCCAGCAGGGGGGCCCTAACGGGCTACAATGAGCAGTTCTTC. Translation gives CASRGALTGYNEQFF.

The chain carries TRBV14 and TRBJ2-1; 9 nucleotides match TRBD2. The J segment lost 9 bases and the V segment lost 8 bases, leaving 14 bases of the junction unmatched. Looked up from germline, CDR1 is SGHDN and CDR2 is FVKESK. This CDR3 spans 15 amino acids. The CDR3 nucleotides read TGTGCCAGCGGCTCCGGGACTAGCACCGAGGCTGAGCAGTTCTTC. Its translation: CASGSGTSTEAEQFF.

This clone was picked up a small number of times. The chain recombines TRBV6-1 with TRBJ1-6; D not resolved. V dropped 2 bases and J dropped 9 bases, with 8 bases sitting between them. The germline V gene encodes CDR1 MNHNS and CDR2 SASEGT. The CDR3 is 13 amino acids. CDR3 coding DNA: TGTGCCAGCAGTGAATCTATAATTTCACCCCTCCACTTT. This encodes CASSESIISPLHF.

This clone rates as medium-sized (0.01 to 0.1%). The chain has TRBV5-1 and TRBJ2-3; D possibly corresponds to TRBD1 (7 bases). Trimming stripped 1 base from V and 4 bases from J, with 19 bases between. Germline CDR1 SGHRS, CDR2 YFSETQ. The CDR3 contains 17 residues. In DNA form, the CDR3 reads TGCGCCAGCAGCTTGCCTCCCACGACAGGGAGGTCAGATACGCAGTATTTT. As protein: CASSLPPTTGRSDTQYF.

The rearrangement uses TRBV6-1 and TRBJ2-7, with D possibly matching TRBD1 (5 bases). From germline, CDR1 is MNHNS and CDR2 SASEGT. The CDR3 is made up of 14 amino acids. The V end lost 4 bases, the J end lost 3 bases, and 13 bases lay between the germline ends. The CDR3 loop reads CASSAGQVYYEQYV. Written as DNA, the CDR3 is TGTGCCAGCAGTGCAGGGCAGGTATACTACGAGCAGTACGTC.

This clone occurred once. The rearrangement uses TRBV19 and TRBJ1-1; D is unclear. Deletions cut 4 bases from V and 1 base from J, with 7 bases between. CDR3 size: 13 residues. The germline CDR1 and CDR2 sequences are LNHDA and SQIVND (reference sequence). CDR3 sequence reads: CASSTQQNTEAFF. CDR3 DNA sequence: TGTGCCAGTAGTACCCAACAGAACACTGAAGCTTTCTTT.

The chain links TRBV7-3 to TRBJ2-1, with TRBD2 matching 12 bases. This CDR3 is 19 amino acids long. Per the germline V gene, CDR1 is SGHTA and CDR2 is FQGTGA. Trimming removed 0 bases from V and 6 bases from J; junction bases left unmatched: 12. The CDR3: CASSLTPETSGGGFNEQFF. Written as DNA, the CDR3 is TGTGCCAGCAGCTTAACTCCCGAGACTAGCGGGGGCGGATTCAATGAGCAGTTCTTC.

V gene TRBV19 combines with J gene TRBJ1-2; D gene unclear. V was pared by 7 bases and J by 4 bases, with 13 bases between. This CDR3 is built from 13 residues. Germline-derived CDR1 and CDR2 are LNHDA and SQIVND (reference sequence). The CDR3 sequence: CASTADGIYGYTF. CDR3 nucleotides: TGTGCCAGTACCGCGGACGGTATCTATGGCTACACCTTC.

The V gene is TRBV5-1, the J gene TRBJ1-2; 10 bases are shared with TRBD1. The V and J ends lost 3 bases and 8 bases, in that order; junction bases with no gene match: 7. This CDR3 contains 14 residues. The germline gives CDR1 SGHRS, CDR2 YFSETQ. CDR3 DNA: TGCGCCAGCAGCTCCACCGGGACAGGGGACGGCTACACCTTC. Translating it yields CASSSTGTGDGYTF.

J is TRBJ1-5 and V is TRBV7-9; TRBD1 matches 7 bases. V gave up 5 bases and J gave up 2 bases; unmatched junction bases: 6. The CDR3 sequence is 15 residues long. Germline-derived CDR1 and CDR2 are SEHNR and FQNEAQ (reference sequence). CDR3 amino acids: CASSPTGMGNQPQHF. The CDR3 DNA reads TGTGCCAGCAGCCCGACAGGGATGGGCAATCAGCCCCAGCATTTT.

The chain joins TRBV4-1 to TRBJ2-6; D is perhaps TRBD1 (6 bases). CDR1 is MGHRA, CDR2 YSYEKL, per germline. There are 17 residues in the CDR3. V was pared by 0 bases and J by 0 bases, with 9 bases between. The CDR3 sequence: CASSQDGQLSGANVLTF. The DNA for the CDR3 is TGCGCCAGCAGCCAAGATGGACAGCTCTCTGGGGCCAACGTCCTGACTTTC.

This clone was seen once. The chain carries TRBV19 and TRBJ2-3; the match to TRBD2 covers 11 bases. CDR1 is LNHDA, CDR2 SQIVND, per germline (reference sequence). Trimming took 5 bases from V and 5 from J; bases not matched to a gene: 12. The CDR3 is 17 amino acids. The CDR3 protein is CASSLGLAGRRGDTQYF. CDR3 bases: TGTGCCAGTAGTCTCGGACTAGCGGGCCGCCGGGGAGATACGCAGTATTTT.

The V call is TRBV18, the J call TRBJ1-5; TRBD1 is a possible D gene (6 bases). Trimming removed 3 bases at V and 6 bases at J, with 21 bases between. The CDR3 sequence is 17 residues long. Germline V lookup: CDR1 KGHSH, CDR2 LQKENI. CDR3 DNA sequence: TGTGCCAGCTCACCGCGGGGGCCGGGGGGACTAGGTCAGCCCCAGCATTTT. It codes for CASSPRGPGGLGQPQHF.

This chain uses TRBV19 with TRBJ2-2; no reliable D call. V shed 3 bases and J shed 3 bases, with 5 bases lying between them. The CDR3 contains 13 residues. CDR1 and CDR2 from the germline V gene are LNHDA and SQIVND (reference sequence). The CDR3: CASSIQYTGELFF. As DNA, the CDR3 is TGTGCCAGTAGTATCCAGTACACCGGGGAGCTGTTTTTT.

The chain employs TRBV7-2 and TRBJ2-2, with 8 bases that match TRBD1. This CDR3 spans 14 amino acids. Unmatched junction bases numbered 5, after V lost 5 bases and J lost 6 bases. The germline CDR1 and CDR2 sequences are SGHTA and FQGNSA. This CDR3 is CASSRTGNPGELFF. The CDR3, as DNA: TGTGCCAGCAGCCGGACAGGGAATCCCGGGGAGCTGTTTTTT.

V gene TRBV5-3 combines with J gene TRBJ2-2; either TRBD1 or TRBD2 may supply D (5 bases each). TRBV5-3 is an open reading frame, and its role is uncertain. The CDR3 runs to 17 residues. Trimming removed 0 bases at V and 1 base at J, with 13 bases between. CDR3 DNA sequence: TGTGCCAGAAGCTTGGGTCCGGGGACGGGGAACACCGGGGAGCTGTTTTTT. Its translation is CARSLGPGTGNTGELFF.

The gene calls are TRBV6-7 and TRBJ2-7; D may be TRBD2 (5 bases). TRBV6-7 is marked as an open reading frame, function uncertain. This CDR3 spans 16 amino acids. The germline V and J ends were trimmed by 0 bases and 2 bases, with 14 bases remaining between them. The DNA of the CDR3 is TGTGCCAGCAGTTACTCAGTAGTACGGGGAACCTACGAGCAGTACTTC. Translating it yields CASSYSVVRGTYEQYF.

On this clone itself: At the DNA level, this CDR3 is encoded by other sequences in the same sample as well. V is TRBV5-1 and J is TRBJ2-5; 8 nucleotides match TRBD1. The CDR3 runs to 15 residues. J gave up 1 base and V 0 bases, and 2 bases lay outside the gene matches. Germline V lookup: CDR1 SGHRS, CDR2 YFSETQ. DNA of the CDR3: TGCGCCAGCAGCTTGGGCACAGGGGGCCAAGAGACCCAGTACTTC. Translated, it gives CASSLGTGGQETQYF.

V and J are TRBV6-5 and TRBJ1-1; D is unresolved. Trimming took 0 bases from V and 1 from J, leaving 6 bases between them. The CDR3 runs to 14 residues. Germline CDR1 and CDR2: MNHEY and SVGAGI. The CDR3 here is CASSYSPQNTEAFF. The CDR3 nucleotides are TGTGCCAGCAGTTACTCACCGCAGAACACTGAAGCTTTCTTT.

J is TRBJ1-2 and V is TRBV29-1, with TRBD1 matching over 9 bases. The CDR3 runs 13 residues. With V trimmed by 5 bases and J by 8 bases, 9 bases remained unmatched. CDR1 and CDR2 (germline): SQVTM, ANQGSEA. This CDR3 is CSVRRTGVPGYTF. DNA of the CDR3: TGCAGCGTTCGCAGGACAGGGGTCCCCGGCTACACCTTC.

For this clone: The CDR3 end shows no conserved phenylalanine or tryptophan, and so a read error is likely. The CDR3 loop reads CASSPTASYGYTL. The CDR3 nucleotides read TGTGCCAGCAGCCCGACAGCTTCCTATGGCTACACCCTC. The chain has TRBV9 and TRBJ1-2, with D perhaps TRBD1 (5 bases). This CDR3 contains 13 residues. Trimming left V 4 bases short and J 4 bases short, with 11 bases between. Germline assignment: CDR1 SGDLS and CDR2 YYNGEE.

The chain combines TRBV19 with TRBJ1-3; D unresolved. The CDR3 is 15 residues long. Trimming cost V 4 bases and J 2 bases, with 12 bases left between them. Germline lookup yields CDR1 LNHDA and CDR2 SQIVND (reference sequence). CDR3 loop: CASSTDGGTGNTIYF. The CDR3 DNA follows: TGTGCCAGTAGTACGGACGGAGGAACTGGAAACACCATATATTTT.

The V gene is TRBV5-6, the J gene TRBJ2-5; 15 nucleotides agree with TRBD2. CDR1 is SGHDT, CDR2 YYEEEE, per germline. Trimming cost V 7 bases and J 6 bases; bases outside gene matches: 4. The CDR3 runs to 14 residues. CDR3 residues: CASRTSGGDQTQYF. The CDR3 DNA is TGTGCCAGCCGGACTAGCGGGGGGGACCAGACCCAGTACTTC.

V is TRBV7-3 and J is TRBJ1-1, with 7 bases fitting TRBD1. J was trimmed by 0 bases and V by 5 bases; bases with no gene match: 9. The CDR3 is 16 amino acids. The germline V gene has CDR1 SGHTA and CDR2 FQGTGA. The DNA for the CDR3 is TGTGCCAGCAGCCCCGACAGGGTGTCTATGAACACTGAAGCTTTCTTT. Translating it yields CASSPDRVSMNTEAFF.

V is TRBV2 and J is TRBJ2-5; D is perhaps TRBD1 (6 bases). V dropped 7 bases and J dropped 1 base, with 13 bases sitting between them. This CDR3 spans 14 amino acids. The V gene's germline CDR1 is SNHLY and CDR2 FYNNEI. The CDR3 nucleotides are TGTGCCAGCAAGGGTGGGGGCCGCCAAGAGACCCAGTACTTC. Its translation is CASKGGGRQETQYF.

The V and J genes are TRBV11-2 and TRBJ2-1; no firm D call. Germline V gives CDR1 SGHAT, CDR2 FQNNGV. The CDR3 is 13 residues long. Trimming took off 2 bases at V and 9 bases at J, with 11 bases between the two ends. Written as DNA, the CDR3 is TGTGCCAGCAGCTTACGGCCGTGGGGTGAGCAGTTCTTC. Residues: CASSLRPWGEQFF.

The V and J genes are TRBV7-2 and TRBJ2-3; perhaps D is TRBD1 or TRBD2 (5 bases each). The ends were cut back, 1 base at V and 14 bases at J, with 19 bases in the middle. In germline, CDR1 is SGHTA, CDR2 FQGNSA. The CDR3 totals 14 residues. The CDR3 coding sequence is TGTGCCAGCAGCTTAGTTGAGGGGCTCTTATCGGCGTATTTT. Translated: CASSLVEGLLSAYF. The entire variable domain, with the rest obtained from reference TRBV7-2 and TRBJ2-3, is as follows: GAGVSQSPSNKVTEKGKDVELRCDPISGHTALYWYRQSLGQGLEFLIYFQGNSAPDKSGLPSDRFSAERTGGSVSTLTIQRTQQEDSAVYLCASSLVEGLLSAYFGPGTRLTVL.

This chain connects TRBV5-6 to TRBJ2-7, with D perhaps given as TRBD1 or TRBD2 (5 bases each). V shed 4 bases and J shed 10 bases, with 12 bases lying between them. Germline CDR1 SGHDT, CDR2 YYEEEE. This CDR3 has 11 amino acids. The CDR3 is CASSVGTEQYV. DNA of the CDR3: TGTGCCAGCAGCGTCGGGACGGAACAGTACGTC.

This clone was counted only a few times. The chain joins TRBV19 to TRBJ1-1, with a possible D match to TRBD1 (5 bases). The CDR3 runs to 13 residues. V was cut by 1 base and J by 10 bases, with 13 bases left in between. Looked up from germline, CDR1 is LNHDA and CDR2 is SQIVND (reference sequence). DNA for the CDR3: TGTGCCAGTAGTATAGGGGGGTTCCGGCCAGCTTTCTTT. It yields the protein CASSIGGFRPAFF.

The V call is TRBV6-5, the J call TRBJ2-5; tentative D call: TRBD2 (6 bases). From germline, CDR1 is MNHEY and CDR2 SVGAGI. The ends were cut back, 5 bases at V and 3 bases at J, with 13 bases in the middle. The CDR3 is 14 residues long. The CDR3 region has the DNA TGTGCCAGCAGTGCGACTAGTAGTAAAGAGACCCAGTACTTC. Residues: CASSATSSKETQYF.